Following are 26 T cell receptor beta chains from one sample sequenced in a study of beta chain features in type 1 diabetes. The authors reverse transcribed all of the isolated RNA, so sequencing captured expressed TCRB transcripts. TCRdb's copy holds only in-frame clones and misses some; the assay was immunoSEQ multiplex PCR. Of around 430,000 clones in the sample, about 30% were seen once. The sequenced sample was naive CD4+ T cells from blood. These receptors were collected from a man younger than 30 in good health.

This sequence joins TRBV27 and TRBJ2-7; TRBD2 aligns across 9 bases. CDR1 and CDR2 (germline): MNHEY, SMNVEV (reference sequence). The CDR3 consists of 14 residues. V trimming: 6 bases; J trimming: 2 bases; junction bases outside the gene matches: 5. The CDR3: CASRVSGRPYEQYF. CDR3 in DNA: TGTGCCAGCAGAGTTAGCGGGAGACCCTACGAGCAGTACTTC.

This chain joins TRBV15 and TRBJ2-6; D remains ambiguous. V gave up 6 bases and J gave up 0 bases, with 12 bases separating them. Looked up from germline, CDR1 is LNHNV and CDR2 is YYDKDF (reference sequence). This CDR3 comprises 16 residues. For the CDR3, the DNA is TGTGCCACCAGTCGACTGATCAGCTCTGGGGCCAACGTCCTGACTTTC. Its translation is CATSRLISSGANVLTF.

Only a few counts were recorded for this clone. The sample contains more than one DNA sequence encoding this CDR3. The V call is TRBV7-9, the J call TRBJ1-1; no reliable D call. V was trimmed by 5 bases and J by 1 base, leaving 8 bases between them. Per the germline V gene, CDR1 is SEHNR and CDR2 is FQNEAQ (reference sequence). This CDR3 region has 13 residues. The CDR3 sequence is CASSAQENTEAFF. CDR3 nucleotide sequence: TGTGCCAGCAGCGCCCAGGAGAACACTGAAGCTTTCTTT.

The chain uses TRBV7-9 and TRBJ2-7; TRBD1 agrees at 9 bases. Germline-derived CDR1 and CDR2 are SEHNR and FQNEAQ (reference sequence). The CDR3 totals 16 residues. The junction had 15 bases not matched to a gene; V was cut back by 10 bases and J by 2 bases. The CDR3 region has the DNA TGTGCCATCGATGATTGGCCGGGACAGGGTGCCTACGAGCAGTACTTC. It codes for CAIDDWPGQGAYEQYF.

The V and J genes are TRBV6-1 and TRBJ2-1, with TRBD1 as a possible D gene (5 bases). Germline CDR1 MNHNS, CDR2 SASEGT. The CDR3 spans 16 residues. V was trimmed by 0 bases and J by 4 bases, leaving 13 bases between them. CDR3 residues: CASSEAPSKGYNEQFF. The CDR3 DNA sequence: TGTGCCAGCAGTGAAGCGCCATCCAAGGGGTACAATGAGCAGTTCTTC.

This clone was counted a few times. The chain is built from TRBV19 and TRBJ2-7; 8 bases are a match to TRBD1. V dropped 5 bases and J dropped 2; count of bases not matched to a gene: 8. The germline V gene has CDR1 LNHDA and CDR2 SQIVND (reference sequence). The CDR3 spans 15 residues. Written as DNA, the CDR3 is TGTGCCAGTAGTCATCCAGGGGGCAGCGCCTACGAGCAGTACTTC. Its translation is CASSHPGGSAYEQYF. Supplemented by reference TRBV19 and TRBJ2-7, the full variable domain reads DGGITQSPKYLFRKEGQNVTLSCEQNLNHDAMYWYRQDPGQGLRLIYYSQIVNDFQKGDIAEGYSVSREKKESFPLTVTSAQKNPTAFYLCASSHPGGSAYEQYFGPGTRLTVT.

The chain uses TRBV29-1 and TRBJ2-1, with unresolved D. This CDR3 spans 12 amino acids. Germline CDR1 is SQVTM and CDR2 is ANQGSEA. V was cut by 5 bases and J by 6 bases, with 11 bases left in between. CDR3 residues: CSVRNRLNEQFF. DNA for the CDR3: TGCAGCGTTCGGAACAGACTCAATGAGCAGTTCTTC.

The chain carries TRBV25-1 and TRBJ1-2, with D maybe TRBD1 (5 bases). The germline gives CDR1 MGHDK, CDR2 SYGVNS. Between the trimmed V and J ends, which lost 2 bases and 7 bases, there was a span of 14 bases. The CDR3 extends over 14 amino acids. The DNA of the CDR3 is TGTGCCAGCAGTGAACCCGGTAGGGGAGGTGGCTACACCTTC. Amino acids: CASSEPGRGGGYTF.

This rearrangement joins TRBV7-2 to TRBJ2-1; 14 bases map to TRBD2. V lost 1 base and J lost 7; bases outside the gene matches: 3. The CDR3 length is 16 residues. Germline V CDR1 and CDR2: SGHTA, FQGNSA. The CDR3 DNA sequence: TGTGCCAGCAGCTTAGGACTAGCGGGAGGGGAAAATGAGCAGTTCTTC. This encodes CASSLGLAGGENEQFF. Looking up the rest from reference TRBV7-2 and TRBJ2-1 gives the full variable domain: GAGVSQSPSNKVTEKGKDVELRCDPISGHTALYWYRQSLGQGLEFLIYFQGNSAPDKSGLPSDRFSAERTGGSVSTLTIQRTQQEDSAVYLCASSLGLAGGENEQFFGPGTRLTVL.

This clone was detected only a few times. The chain carries TRBV29-1 and TRBJ2-7; maybe TRBD1 (5 bases). The CDR3 consists of 12 residues. V shed 7 bases and J shed 6 bases, with 16 bases lying between them. Germline assignment: CDR1 SQVTM and CDR2 ANQGSEA. In DNA, the CDR3 is TGCAGCGCTCGGGCAGGGTTTGGCGAGCAGTACTTC. It specifies CSARAGFGEQYF.

This clone was seen a single time. The J gene is TRBJ2-2, the V gene TRBV19; either TRBD1 or TRBD2 may supply D (5 bases each). The germline V gene encodes CDR1 LNHDA and CDR2 SQIVND (reference sequence). V lost 10 bases to trimming and J lost 6 bases, with 21 bases between them. The CDR3 runs to 15 residues. The CDR3 nucleotides read TGTGCCACCGCTCCGGGACGGACTCCATCCGGGGAGCTGTTTTTT. It codes for CATAPGRTPSGELFF.

The chain employs TRBV25-1 and TRBJ2-1, with D perhaps being TRBD1 or TRBD2 (5 bases each). This CDR3 has 17 amino acids. With 1 base removed from V and 5 bases from J, the gap between germline ends came to 18 bases. Looked up from germline, CDR1 is MGHDK and CDR2 is SYGVNS. The chain's CDR3 is CASSELGRGTRNNEQFF. In DNA form, the CDR3 reads TGTGCCAGCAGTGAATTAGGTCGGGGCACGAGGAACAATGAGCAGTTCTTC.

The chain recombines TRBV9 with TRBJ2-5; D is perhaps TRBD2 (5 bases). Trimming removed 1 base from V and 1 base from J, with 8 bases in between. CDR1 and CDR2 from the germline V gene are SGDLS and YYNGEE. CDR3 length: 14 residues. The CDR3 DNA is TGTGCCAGCAGCGTAACTGGAGGCCAAGAGACCCAGTACTTC. Its protein product is CASSVTGGQETQYF.

CDR3 DNA: TGTGCCAGCAGTTTTAACAGCTACACCGGGGAGCTGTTTTTT. Protein: CASSFNSYTGELFF. The V and J genes are TRBV27 and TRBJ2-2; D gene unclear. This CDR3 region has 14 residues. The germline V gene has CDR1 MNHEY and CDR2 SMNVEV (reference sequence). Between the trimmed V and J ends, which lost 3 bases and 3 bases, there was a span of 8 bases.

This chain uses TRBV7-6 with TRBJ1-5; the D is unclear. The CDR3 runs 13 residues. In germline, CDR1 is SGHVS, CDR2 FNYEAQ. V lost 5 bases, J lost 6 bases, and 11 bases lay in between. CDR3 protein: CASSASRGQPQHF. In DNA form, the CDR3 reads TGTGCCAGCAGCGCGAGCAGAGGTCAGCCCCAGCATTTT.

The chain employs TRBV7-2 and TRBJ2-6, with D possibly being TRBD2 (5 bases). Trimming stripped 3 bases from V and 0 bases from J, with 12 bases between. This CDR3 comprises 17 residues. Per the germline V gene, CDR1 is SGHTA and CDR2 is FQGNSA. CDR3 coding DNA: TGTGCCAGCAGCTTCAGAGCGGCAAGCTCTGGGGCCAACGTCCTGACTTTC. As protein: CASSFRAASSGANVLTF.

This clone was counted a few times. CDR3 region: CATSTIKLVVDEQFF. The CDR3 DNA sequence: TGTGCCACCAGCACTATCAAACTGGTAGTCGATGAGCAGTTCTTC. This chain uses TRBV15 with TRBJ2-1, with D unclear. The V gene lost 4 bases and the J gene lost 8 bases, with 18 bases spanning the gap. The CDR3 runs 15 residues. CDR1 LNHNV and CDR2 YYDKDF come from the germline V gene (reference sequence).

The chain is built from TRBV5-1 and TRBJ2-7; tentatively, D is TRBD2 (6 bases). V dropped 4 bases and J dropped 3 bases, with 8 bases sitting between them. CDR3 length: 12 residues. The germline CDR1 and CDR2 sequences are SGHRS and YFSETQ. The CDR3 DNA reads TGCGCCAGCAGCAAGGGAGGCTACGAGCAGTACTTC. It translates to CASSKGGYEQYF.

CDR3: CSVDPPSTDTQYF. The CDR3 DNA sequence: TGCAGCGTTGATCCTCCTAGCACAGATACGCAGTATTTT. This rearrangement joins TRBV29-1 to TRBJ2-3; unclear D gene. The CDR3 spans 13 residues. The V end was cut by 3 bases, the J end by 0 bases, with 7 bases between. In germline, CDR1 is SQVTM, CDR2 ANQGSEA.

A single count supports this clone. V gene TRBV9 combines with J gene TRBJ2-1; 9 bases align to TRBD2. Looked up from germline, CDR1 is SGDLS and CDR2 is YYNGEE. J lost 7 bases, V lost 0 bases, and 11 bases had no gene match. The CDR3 contains 17 residues. The CDR3 DNA reads as TGTGCCAGCAGCGTAGTTGCGGGAGGGCAGATCCCGAATGAGCAGTTCTTC. It specifies CASSVVAGGQIPNEQFF.

The chain has TRBV29-1 and TRBJ2-2, with TRBD2 identical over 7 bases. Germline V gene data show CDR1 as SQVTM and CDR2 as ANQGSEA. V shed 7 bases and J 7 bases; nucleotides not matched to a gene: 18. This CDR3 spans 16 amino acids. CDR3 residues: CSGQSLGGRAVGELFF. The CDR3 DNA follows: TGCAGCGGCCAGTCCCTTGGGGGGAGGGCCGTCGGGGAGCTGTTTTTT.

This clone was detected only a few times. This sequence joins TRBV30 and TRBJ2-2, with TRBD1 matching over 9 bases. The CDR3 is 15 residues long. Germline V gives CDR1 GTSNPN, CDR2 SVGIG (reference sequence). Germline trimming cut 6 bases from V and 5 bases from J; bases unmatched to any gene: 10. This chain's CDR3 is CACLGQGTLTGELFF. In DNA, the CDR3 is TGTGCCTGCCTTGGACAGGGGACGCTGACCGGGGAGCTGTTTTTT.

In its sample, this clone was seen a few times. The same CDR3 also results from other DNA sequences found in this sample. CDR3 nucleotides: TGCAGTGATCGGGAGAGCTCCTACAATGAGCAGTTCTTC. It translates to CSDRESSYNEQFF. The rearrangement joins TRBV29-1 to TRBJ2-1, with D perhaps matching TRBD2 (6 bases). This CDR3 is built from 13 residues. Germline CDR1 is SQVTM and CDR2 is ANQGSEA.

V is TRBV18 and J is TRBJ2-1; D not resolved. Trimming removed 5 bases from V and 9 bases from J, with 14 bases in between. CDR1 is KGHSH, CDR2 LQKENI, per germline. The CDR3 is made up of 13 amino acids. The CDR3: CASSDRSLGEQFF. CDR3 coding DNA: TGTGCCAGCTCAGACCGAAGTTTAGGTGAGCAGTTCTTC.

The V and J genes are TRBV27 and TRBJ1-4, with 7 bases aligning to TRBD1. CDR1 and CDR2 (germline): MNHEY, SMNVEV (reference sequence). V trimming: 8 bases; J trimming: 4 bases; junction bases outside the gene matches: 7. This CDR3 contains 14 residues. DNA for the CDR3: TGTGCCAGCTCCGACAGGGCTGTTAATGAAAAACTGTTTTTT. It is translated as CASSDRAVNEKLFF.

The chain uses TRBV7-3 and TRBJ2-7; 8 positions match TRBD1. CDR1 is SGHTA, CDR2 FQGTGA, per germline. V lost 5 bases, J lost 6 bases, and 12 bases stayed unmatched. The length of the CDR3 is 15 residues. The CDR3 spells CASSVVRTGFGEQYF. Here the CDR3 DNA reads TGTGCCAGCAGCGTCGTTCGGACAGGGTTCGGCGAGCAGTACTTC.